Below, 28 T cell receptor beta chains from the same sample are listed, as sequenced in a study of PD-L1 blockade in urothelial cancer. Some clones are missing from TCRdb's copy, which holds only in-frame ones; the method was immunoSEQ multiplex PCR. The sample lists tens of thousands of clones, more than 70% occurring once. Time point given: peripheral blood 6 weeks after treatment start. The sample here was PBMCs, taken around atezolizumab (anti-PD-L1) treatment. The receptors originated from a man aged 60 to 75 with urothelial cancer.

Here the CDR3 reads CASSSTYSNQPQHF. The CDR3 coding sequence is TGTGCCAGCAGTTCCACATATAGCAATCAGCCCCAGCATTTT. This sequence joins TRBV6-5 and TRBJ1-5; D unclear. Germline V gene sequence: CDR1 MNHEY, CDR2 SVGAGI. With 4 bases removed from V and 0 bases from J, the gap between germline ends came to 7 bases. There are 14 residues in the CDR3.

V is TRBV7-3 and J is TRBJ1-1; TRBD1 agrees at 9 bases. Germline V lookup: CDR1 SGHTA, CDR2 FQGTGA. Trimming took 6 bases from V and 4 from J; bases not matched to a gene: 9. This CDR3 is 15 amino acids long. The chain's CDR3 is CASRLTGGAATEAFF. DNA for the CDR3: TGTGCCAGCAGACTTACAGGGGGCGCGGCCACTGAAGCTTTCTTT.

This chain connects TRBV5-4 to TRBJ2-7; the D gene is possibly TRBD2 (5 bases). CDR1 is SGHNT, CDR2 YYREEE, per germline (reference sequence). Trimming left V 3 bases short and J 2 bases short, with 12 bases between. The CDR3 extends over 14 amino acids. The CDR3 protein is CASSSREKPYEQYF. CDR3 DNA sequence: TGTGCCAGCAGCTCCCGGGAAAAACCCTACGAGCAGTACTTC.

The chain combines TRBV29-1 with TRBJ1-1, with TRBD1 identical over 10 bases. Germline-derived CDR1 and CDR2 are SQVTM and ANQGSEA. The V segment lost 4 bases and the J segment 1 base; nucleotides outside the gene matches: 6. This CDR3 comprises 15 residues. For the CDR3, the DNA is TGCAGCGTTGTTCCGGGACAGGGGACGAACACTGAAGCTTTCTTT. Translation gives CSVVPGQGTNTEAFF.

This rearrangement joins TRBV7-8 to TRBJ2-1; 10 bases align to TRBD1. Per germline, CDR1 SGHVS and CDR2 FQNEAQ. Trimming at V came to 6 bases and at J to 3 bases, leaving 5 bases not matched to a gene. The CDR3 has 15 amino acids. The CDR3 spells CASRQTGGIYNEQFF. Written as DNA, the CDR3 is TGTGCCAGCAGACAGACAGGGGGCATCTACAATGAGCAGTTCTTC.

The chain employs TRBV14 and TRBJ2-7, with 10 bases identical to TRBD2. The junction had 14 bases not matched to a gene; V was cut back by 4 bases and J by 2 bases. The CDR3 has 18 residues. CDR1 SGHDN and CDR2 FVKESK come from the germline V gene. CDR3 sequence (DNA): TGTGCCAGCAGCCGAGGACAGAATAGACTAGCGGGCACCTACGAGCAGTACTTC. Translated, it gives CASSRGQNRLAGTYEQYF.

The J gene is TRBJ1-3, the V gene TRBV5-4; maybe TRBD1 (5 bases). This CDR3 region has 13 residues. The V gene lost 4 bases and the J gene lost 4 bases, with 9 bases spanning the gap. Germline CDR1 and CDR2: SGHNT and YYREEE (reference sequence). As DNA, the CDR3 is TGTGCCAGCAGCAAGGGGCCCGGAAACACCATATATTTT. Its translation: CASSKGPGNTIYF.

The gene calls are TRBV28 and TRBJ2-1; maybe TRBD1 (5 bases). The CDR3 totals 12 residues. Germline V gives CDR1 MDHEN, CDR2 SYDVKM. Between the trimmed V and J ends, which lost 6 bases and 16 bases, there was a span of 19 bases. CDR3 region: CASSPGSRVRFF. In DNA form, the CDR3 reads TGTGCCAGCAGCCCAGGTTCCAGGGTTCGATTCTTC. Full variable domain (outside the CDR3, taken from reference TRBV28 and TRBJ2-1): DVKVTQSSRYLVKRTGEKVFLECVQDMDHENMFWYRQDPGLGLRLIYFSYDVKMKEKGDIPEGYSVSREKKERFSLILESASTNQTSMYLCASSPGSRVRFFGPGTRLTVL.

This clone was seen once. V gene TRBV27 combines with J gene TRBJ1-1; D remains ambiguous. With 7 bases removed from V and 3 bases from J, the gap between germline ends came to 15 bases. The germline V gene has CDR1 MNHEY and CDR2 SMNVEV (reference sequence). CDR3 size: 14 residues. CDR3 DNA: TGTGCCAGCAAATTGACGGGAAGGGACACTGAAGCTTTCTTT. The encoded protein is CASKLTGRDTEAFF.

The chain recombines TRBV5-1 with TRBJ2-7; D perhaps matches TRBD2 (6 bases). CDR3 length: 15 amino acids. Trimming took off 0 bases at V and 7 bases at J, with 17 bases between the two ends. CDR1 and CDR2 (germline): SGHRS, YFSETQ. Here the CDR3 reads CASSLGGGVTGEQYF. CDR3 coding DNA: TGCGCCAGCAGCTTGGGGGGCGGGGTAACCGGAGAGCAGTACTTC.

V and J are TRBV7-2 and TRBJ2-7; D uncertain. In germline, CDR1 is SGHTA, CDR2 FQGNSA. Trimming removed 5 bases at V and 2 bases at J, with 7 bases between. CDR3 length: 12 residues. The DNA of the CDR3 is TGTGCCAGCAGCCGCGGTCCCTACGAGCAGTACTTC. Its protein product is CASSRGPYEQYF.

The rearrangement links TRBV7-2 to TRBJ2-1; 10 nucleotides match TRBD1. CDR3 size: 15 residues. The trim removed 6 bases at V and 8 bases at J, leaving 10 bases unmatched. Germline lookup yields CDR1 SGHTA and CDR2 FQGNSA. CDR3 DNA sequence: TGTGCCAGCAGTTCCGACAGGGGGCTGTATTATGAGCAGTTCTTC. It codes for CASSSDRGLYYEQFF.

The V call is TRBV4-3, the J call TRBJ2-1, with TRBD1 as a possible D gene (5 bases). CDR1 LGHNA and CDR2 YSLEER come from the germline V gene. Trimming took off 0 bases at V and 2 bases at J, with 14 bases between the two ends. The CDR3 has 17 residues. CDR3 residues: CASSQEKRRVAYNEQFF. CDR3 coding DNA: TGCGCCAGCAGCCAAGAGAAGCGCAGGGTAGCCTACAATGAGCAGTTCTTC.

J is TRBJ2-4 and V is TRBV6-5; 7 bases map to TRBD1. From germline, CDR1 is MNHEY and CDR2 SVGAGI. The junction had 9 bases not matched to a gene; V was cut back by 5 bases and J by 8 bases. The CDR3 extends over 14 amino acids. The DNA for the CDR3 is TGTGCCAGCAGTGAGGGGGCGGTGGCGGACATTCAGTACTTC. This encodes CASSEGAVADIQYF.

V is TRBV5-6 and J is TRBJ1-1; D uncertain. The CDR3 extends over 18 amino acids. The V and J ends lost 3 bases and 1 base respectively, with 22 bases between them. The germline V gene has CDR1 SGHDT and CDR2 YYEEEE. The CDR3 region has the DNA TGTGCCAGCAGCTGGCGAACGAGGTTGCGGCAAAAGAACACTGAAGCTTTCTTT. Translating it yields CASSWRTRLRQKNTEAFF.

This clone was seen only once. The rearrangement links TRBV18 to TRBJ2-7, with TRBD1 matching 9 bases. Germline V CDR1 and CDR2: KGHSH, LQKENI. The junction had 7 bases not matched to a gene; V was cut back by 6 bases and J by 7 bases. The CDR3 length is 13 residues. This CDR3 reads CASSGQGNGEQYF. CDR3 sequence (DNA): TGTGCCAGCTCGGGACAGGGAAATGGGGAGCAGTACTTC.

This sequence joins TRBV10-3 and TRBJ1-5, with 11 bases matching TRBD1. V was clipped by 3 bases and J by 4 bases; unmatched bases: 5. The CDR3 spans 16 residues. Germline V gives CDR1 ENHRY, CDR2 SYGVKD. This CDR3 reads CAISEGQGAKNQPQHF. The CDR3 nucleotides read TGTGCCATCAGTGAAGGACAGGGGGCGAAGAATCAGCCCCAGCATTTT.

V is TRBV7-2 and J is TRBJ1-2; possible D gene TRBD1, 5 bases. CDR3 length: 13 residues. V was shortened by 3 bases and J by 4 bases, with 9 bases between the two germline ends. From germline, CDR1 is SGHTA and CDR2 FQGNSA. The CDR3 sequence: CASSLGGGYGYTF. The CDR3 DNA is TGTGCCAGCAGCTTGGGGGGGGGCTATGGCTACACCTTC.

This clone was detected only once. The CDR3 DNA is TGTGCCAGTTCAACCCGGAGGGTTACAACTAATGAAAAACTGTTTTTT. It codes for CASSTRRVTTNEKLFF. The chain joins TRBV19 to TRBJ1-4; D call uncertain. Trimming pared 8 bases from V and 0 bases from J, leaving 16 bases between. Germline-derived CDR1 and CDR2 are LNHDA and SQIVND (reference sequence). The CDR3 loop spans 16 amino acids.

The chain couples TRBV11-2 to TRBJ2-1, with a weak D call TRBD2 (6 bases). Per the germline V gene, CDR1 is SGHAT and CDR2 is FQNNGV. The CDR3 has 13 amino acids. V lost 4 bases and J 6 bases, leaving 10 bases between the germline ends. The CDR3 reads CASSSLGGNEQFF. The CDR3 DNA is TGTGCCAGCAGCTCGCTCGGGGGCAATGAGCAGTTCTTC.

The sample holds a few counts of this clone. The V gene is TRBV9, the J gene TRBJ1-1; unclear D gene. Trimming shortened V by 4 bases and J by 3 bases, and 16 bases separated the two germline ends. The germline CDR1 and CDR2 sequences are SGDLS and YYNGEE. CDR3 length: 15 amino acids. The CDR3 protein is CASSPRGFAYTEAFF. The CDR3 nucleotides are TGTGCCAGCAGCCCTAGAGGGTTTGCTTACACTGAAGCTTTCTTT.

J is TRBJ2-6 and V is TRBV30; a possible D gene is TRBD1 (5 bases). The V gene's germline CDR1 is GTSNPN and CDR2 SVGIG (reference sequence). V lost 4 bases and J 4 bases, leaving 14 bases between the germline ends. The CDR3 runs to 15 residues. The CDR3 region is CAWTAGPQGANVLTF. The CDR3 coding sequence is TGTGCCTGGACAGCAGGGCCCCAAGGGGCCAACGTCCTGACTTTC.

The chain uses TRBV18 and TRBJ1-4; D remains unclear. This CDR3 contains 13 residues. The V and J ends lost 3 bases and 6 bases respectively, with 8 bases between them. CDR1 and CDR2 (germline): KGHSH, LQKENI. Here the CDR3 reads CASSPGLDEKLFF. The CDR3 region has the DNA TGTGCCAGCTCACCCGGGTTAGATGAAAAACTGTTTTTT.

J is TRBJ1-6 and V is TRBV5-1, with D possibly being TRBD1 (6 bases). From germline, CDR1 is SGHRS and CDR2 YFSETQ. CDR3 length: 17 residues. The V and J ends lost 0 bases and 13 bases respectively, with 23 bases between them. For the CDR3, the DNA is TGCGCCAGCAGCTTGGGGGGGCACAGGCTAGATGGATCCCCCCTCCACTTT. Amino acid sequence: CASSLGGHRLDGSPLHF.

This clone was detected only once. V gene TRBV2 combines with J gene TRBJ2-5, with D possibly being TRBD1 (6 bases). The germline V gene has CDR1 SNHLY and CDR2 FYNNEI. The CDR3 runs to 17 residues. The germline V and J ends were trimmed by 6 bases and 2 bases, with 22 bases remaining between them. The CDR3 sequence is CASSQGSGRVLQETQYF. The CDR3 DNA sequence: TGTGCCAGCAGCCAGGGGTCCGGGCGGGTATTGCAAGAGACCCAGTACTTC.

This sequence joins TRBV2 and TRBJ1-1; a possible D gene is TRBD1 (6 bases). Trimming removed 4 bases at V and 4 bases at J, with 13 bases between. CDR1 and CDR2 (germline): SNHLY, FYNNEI. There are 14 residues in the CDR3. CDR3 sequence (DNA): TGTGCCAGCAGTGTAGTCAGGGGCGTCACTGAAGCTTTCTTT. As protein: CASSVVRGVTEAFF. Together with reference TRBV2 and TRBJ1-1, the CDR3 gives the full variable domain: EPEVTQTPSHQVTQMGQEVILRCVPISNHLYFYWYRQILGQKVEFLVSFYNNEISEKSEIFDDQFSVERPDGSNFTLKIRSTKLEDSAMYFCASSVVRGVTEAFFGQGTRLTVV.

This clone was seen only once. The chain is built from TRBV30 and TRBJ1-2; a possible D gene is TRBD1 (5 bases). The CDR3 length is 12 residues. Germline V gene data show CDR1 as GTSNPN and CDR2 as SVGIG (reference sequence). Trimming removed 3 bases from V and 3 bases from J, with 8 bases in between. CDR3 loop: CAWRGGYYGYTF. CDR3 coding DNA: TGTGCCTGGAGGGGGGGATACTATGGCTACACCTTC.

This chain links TRBV28 with TRBJ2-7; D gene uncertain. This CDR3 is built from 13 residues. Germline assignment: CDR1 MDHEN and CDR2 SYDVKM. V shed 1 base and J shed 2 bases, with 6 bases lying between them. The CDR3 DNA reads as TGTGCCAGCAGTTTATCGCAGACCTACGAGCAGTACTTC. Translated, it gives CASSLSQTYEQYF.